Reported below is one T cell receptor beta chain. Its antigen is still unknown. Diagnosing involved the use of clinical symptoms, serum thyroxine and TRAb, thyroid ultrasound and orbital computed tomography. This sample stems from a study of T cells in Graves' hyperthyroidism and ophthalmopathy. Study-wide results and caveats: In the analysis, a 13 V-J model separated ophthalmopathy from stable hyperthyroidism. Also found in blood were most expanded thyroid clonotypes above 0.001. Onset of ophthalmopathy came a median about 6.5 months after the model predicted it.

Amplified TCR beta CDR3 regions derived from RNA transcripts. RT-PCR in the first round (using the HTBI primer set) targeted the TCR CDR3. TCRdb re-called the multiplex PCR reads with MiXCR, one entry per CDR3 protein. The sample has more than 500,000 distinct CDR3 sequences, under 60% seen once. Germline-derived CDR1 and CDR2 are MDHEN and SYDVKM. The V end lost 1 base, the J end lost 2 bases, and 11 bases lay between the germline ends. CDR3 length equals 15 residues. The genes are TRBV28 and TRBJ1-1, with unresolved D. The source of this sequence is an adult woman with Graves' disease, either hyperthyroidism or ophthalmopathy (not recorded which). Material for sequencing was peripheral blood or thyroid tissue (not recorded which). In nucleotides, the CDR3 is TGTGCCAGCAGTTTATATGCAACTACAAACACTGAAGCTTTCTTT. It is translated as CASSLYATTNTEAFF.